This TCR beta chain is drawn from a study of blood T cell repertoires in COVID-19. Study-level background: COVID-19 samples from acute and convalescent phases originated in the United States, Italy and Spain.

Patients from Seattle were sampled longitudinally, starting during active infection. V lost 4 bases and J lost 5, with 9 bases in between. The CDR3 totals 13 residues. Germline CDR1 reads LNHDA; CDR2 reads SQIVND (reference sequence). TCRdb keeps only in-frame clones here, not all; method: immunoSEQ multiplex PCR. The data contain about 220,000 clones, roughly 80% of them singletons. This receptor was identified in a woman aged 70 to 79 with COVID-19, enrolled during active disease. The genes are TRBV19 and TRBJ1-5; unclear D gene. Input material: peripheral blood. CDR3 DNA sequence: TGTGCCAGTAGTACCCAGGATGATCAGCCCCAGCATTTT. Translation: CASSTQDDQPQHF.